The next 4 T cell receptor beta chains were all read from a single sample in a study of T cell changes during pregnancy in multiple sclerosis. Sequencing used immunoSEQ multiplex PCR; TCRdb keeps in-frame clones, though not all of them. Here the sample spans some 100,000 clones, roughly 90% being singletons. The specimen was peripheral blood, collected after pregnancy. These receptors all stem from a female donor with multiple sclerosis, enrolled in a pregnancy study.

The CDR3 here is CASSFGAGLQETQYF. CDR3 DNA sequence: TGTGCCAGCAGTTTTGGGGCAGGCCTACAAGAGACCCAGTACTTC. The genes are TRBV7-9 and TRBJ2-5, with D possibly matching TRBD1 (5 bases). With 6 bases removed from V and 2 bases from J, the gap between germline ends came to 16 bases. Germline assignment: CDR1 SEHNR and CDR2 FQNEAQ (reference sequence). The CDR3 is made up of 15 amino acids.

V is TRBV18 and J is TRBJ2-7; a possible D gene is TRBD1 (5 bases). The CDR3 loop spans 12 amino acids. Germline V gene data show CDR1 as KGHSH and CDR2 as LQKENI. V dropped 3 bases and J dropped 6 bases, with 9 bases sitting between them. The CDR3 here is CASSPQGPEQYF. CDR3 sequence (DNA): TGTGCCAGCTCACCCCAGGGTCCCGAGCAGTACTTC. The full variable domain, with the rest looked up from reference TRBV18 and TRBJ2-7, is NAGVMQNPRHLVRRRGQEARLRCSPMKGHSHVYWYRQLPEEGLKFMVYLQKENIIDESGMPKERFSAEFPKEGPSILRIQQVVRGDSAAYFCASSPQGPEQYFGPGTRLTVT.

V is TRBV28 and J is TRBJ1-6; no definite D call. The length of the CDR3 is 17 residues. Germline CDR1 reads MDHEN; CDR2 reads SYDVKM. Trimming took off 6 bases at V and 0 bases at J, with 15 bases between the two ends. CDR3 loop: CASRQEALSSYNSPLHF. The CDR3 coding sequence is TGTGCCAGCAGGCAGGAGGCCCTAAGCTCCTATAATTCACCCCTCCACTTT.

In its sample, this clone was seen once. V and J are TRBV27 and TRBJ1-1; 12 bases agree with TRBD1. Germline V gives CDR1 MNHEY, CDR2 SMNVEV (reference sequence). The V gene end was trimmed by 8 bases and the J gene end by 0 bases; junction bases not matched to a gene: 7. This CDR3 is built from 16 residues. CDR3 nucleotides: TGTGCCAGCTTTCCCGGGACAGGGGGCTTGAACACTGAAGCTTTCTTT. This translates into CASFPGTGGLNTEAFF.